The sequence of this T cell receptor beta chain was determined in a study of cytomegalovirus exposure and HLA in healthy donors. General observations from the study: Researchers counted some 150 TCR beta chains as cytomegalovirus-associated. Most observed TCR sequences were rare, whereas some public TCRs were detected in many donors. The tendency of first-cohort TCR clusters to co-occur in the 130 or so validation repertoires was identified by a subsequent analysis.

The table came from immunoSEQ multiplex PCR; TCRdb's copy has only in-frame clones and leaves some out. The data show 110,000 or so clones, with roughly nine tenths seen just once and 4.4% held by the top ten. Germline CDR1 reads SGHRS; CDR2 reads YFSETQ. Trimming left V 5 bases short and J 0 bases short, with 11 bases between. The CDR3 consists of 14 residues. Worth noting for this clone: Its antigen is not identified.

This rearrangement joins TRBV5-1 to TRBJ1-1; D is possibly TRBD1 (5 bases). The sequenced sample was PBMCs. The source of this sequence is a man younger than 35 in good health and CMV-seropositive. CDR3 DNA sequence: TGCGCCAGCAGGGAAGACAGTATGAACACTGAAGCTTTCTTT. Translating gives CASREDSMNTEAFF.